What follows describes a single T cell receptor beta chain. Germline CDR1 is MGHRA and CDR2 is YSYEKL. The CDR3 loop spans 17 amino acids. The trim removed 4 bases at V and 0 bases at J, leaving 6 bases unmatched. This sample stems from a study of blood T cell repertoires in COVID-19. Whole-study context: The United States, Italy and Spain were the sources of the acute and convalescent COVID-19 samples.

Authors' processing steps: Amplification of reference gene primers was used by the study to estimate nucleated cell counts. Generated by immunoSEQ multiplex PCR, the TCRdb table keeps only in-frame clones and is missing some. V, J and clone size derive from that table, while D and trimming were established from the DNA sequence. The sample includes around 280,000 clones, just under 90% of them seen just once. The sequence came from a woman in her 30s with COVID-19, enrolled during active disease. V gene TRBV4-1 combines with J gene TRBJ2-5, with TRBD2 matching over 12 bases. The material sequenced was peripheral blood. As DNA, the CDR3 is TGCGCCAGCAGCCCTAGCGGGGGGGCCCCCGACCAAGAGACCCAGTACTTC. Translated, it gives CASSPSGGAPDQETQYF.